This T cell receptor (beta chain) stems from a study of blood T cells in healthy people across ages. The V end was cut by 1 base, the J end by 0 bases, with 7 bases between. CDR3 length: 14 amino acids. CDR1 is DFQATT and CDR2 is SNEGSKA in the germline V gene (reference sequence). The use of a sample-barcoded 5' primer and a J-beta primer mix characterized a second PCR of 7 to 11 cycles. TCRdb ran MiXCR on the 5' RACE reads and lists one entry per CDR3 protein. The table shows some 1.5 million distinct CDR3 sequences, with 35% to 45% occurring only once. Study-level findings and limits: Unsorted PBMCs prevented conclusive naive versus antigen-experienced comparison.

Only a few counts were recorded for this clonotype. Its antigen is not identified. Sequences were obtained from blood. This chain links TRBV20-1 with TRBJ2-1; D unclear. The sequence was collected from a woman aged 18-29 years in good health. CDR3 DNA: TGCAGTGCTAGAGTCCGGAGCTCCTACAATGAGCAGTTCTTC. This gives the protein CSARVRSSYNEQFF.